Below, 14 T cell receptor beta chains from the same sample are listed, as sequenced in a study of cytomegalovirus exposure and HLA in healthy donors. Sequencing was performed with immunoSEQ multiplex PCR; in TCRdb, only in-frame clones are kept and a portion is missing. In the table there are about 250,000 clones, about 90% of which are singletons. The sample comprised PBMCs. The receptors come from a man between 18 and 29 years old in good health and CMV-seropositive.

This clone was observed once. The chain joins TRBV19 to TRBJ2-5, with TRBD2 matching over 12 bases. After removal of 4 bases from V and 5 bases from J, the junction contained 8 bases not matched to a gene. The CDR3 runs to 16 residues. CDR1 and CDR2 from the germline V gene are LNHDA and SQIVND (reference sequence). In nucleotides, the CDR3 is TGTGCCAGTAGTAATCCGGCTAGCGGGAGGGTTGAGACCCAGTACTTC. Amino acids: CASSNPASGRVETQYF.

This clone was picked up a small number of times. This chain links TRBV5-1 with TRBJ2-2, with 8 bases lining up with TRBD2. Trimming took 1 base from V and 6 from J; bases not matched to a gene: 8. Looked up from germline, CDR1 is SGHRS and CDR2 is YFSETQ. This CDR3 has 16 residues. The CDR3 protein is CASSLSPGLASGELFF. The CDR3, as DNA: TGCGCCAGCAGCTTGTCTCCAGGACTAGCATCCGGGGAGCTGTTTTTT.

This chain connects TRBV19 to TRBJ2-5; D remains unclear. Trimming left V 1 base short and J 1 base short, with 10 bases between. The CDR3 length is 15 residues. Germline V gene data show CDR1 as LNHDA and CDR2 as SQIVND (reference sequence). DNA for the CDR3: TGTGCCAGTAGTATAGGTGTTCACACCCAAGAGACCCAGTACTTC. Translation: CASSIGVHTQETQYF.

The chain is built from TRBV4-3 and TRBJ2-4; D not certain. Germline V gene data show CDR1 as LGHNA and CDR2 as YSLEER. CDR3 length: 15 residues. V dropped 7 bases and J dropped 1 base, with 14 bases sitting between them. The CDR3 here is CASIQPTQAKNIQYF. In DNA form, the CDR3 reads TGCGCCAGCATACAGCCGACTCAGGCCAAAAACATTCAGTACTTC.

The CDR3 here is CASSPRDSGHEQYF. In nucleotides, the CDR3 is TGTGCCAGCAGCCCGAGGGACAGCGGCCACGAGCAGTACTTC. V usage is TRBV4-2 and J usage is TRBJ2-7; 7 nucleotides match TRBD1. CDR1 and CDR2 (germline): LGHNA, YNFKEQ. The CDR3 spans 14 residues. With 4 bases clipped from V and 5 bases from J, the junction kept 8 bases outside the gene matches.

This clone was seen once. The CDR3 is CASSVMGTNYEQYF. DNA of the CDR3: TGTGCCAGCAGTGTGATGGGGACTAACTACGAGCAGTACTTC. The V and J genes are TRBV2 and TRBJ2-7; TRBD2 matches at 7 bases. With V trimmed by 4 bases and J by 3 bases, 6 bases remained unmatched. Germline lookup yields CDR1 SNHLY and CDR2 FYNNEI. The CDR3 is made up of 14 amino acids. The full variable domain, with the rest looked up from reference TRBV2 and TRBJ2-7, is EPEVTQTPSHQVTQMGQEVILRCVPISNHLYFYWYRQILGQKVEFLVSFYNNEISEKSEIFDDQFSVERPDGSNFTLKIRSTKLEDSAMYFCASSVMGTNYEQYFGPGTRLTVT.

J is TRBJ1-1 and V is TRBV10-3; D unresolved. Germline assignment: CDR1 ENHRY and CDR2 SYGVKD. The V end lost 0 bases, the J end lost 9 bases, and 5 bases lay between the germline ends. This CDR3 comprises 11 residues. CDR3 nucleotide sequence: TGTGCCATCAGTGAGTCGATCCAAGCTTTCTTT. Translation: CAISESIQAFF.

This chain joins TRBV14 and TRBJ1-3; D not certain. The CDR3 loop spans 18 amino acids. Germline loops: CDR1 SGHDN, CDR2 FVKESK. V lost 3 bases to trimming and J lost 0 bases, with 18 bases between them. The DNA for the CDR3 is TGTGCCAGCAGCCAGATACCCGGGCAGTCGAACTCTGGAAACACCATATATTTT. Amino acids: CASSQIPGQSNSGNTIYF.

This chain uses TRBV5-1 with TRBJ1-2; 7 bases map to TRBD1. Germline lookup yields CDR1 SGHRS and CDR2 YFSETQ. V lost 2 bases and J lost 6; bases outside the gene matches: 4. The CDR3 covers 13 residues. The CDR3 sequence is CASSLGGGDGYTF. The DNA of the CDR3 is TGCGCCAGCAGCTTAGGGGGCGGGGATGGCTACACCTTC.

The genes are TRBV6-5 and TRBJ2-1; 11 positions match TRBD2. Germline lookup yields CDR1 MNHEY and CDR2 SVGAGI. The CDR3 is made up of 16 amino acids. V lost 0 bases to trimming and J lost 8 bases; unmatched junction nucleotides: 6. The CDR3 here is CASSYSSGRGSDEQFF. The CDR3 nucleotides read TGTGCCAGCAGTTACTCTAGCGGGAGGGGTTCCGATGAGCAGTTCTTC.

The chain recombines TRBV5-1 with TRBJ1-4, with D unresolved. This CDR3 is built from 13 residues. CDR1 and CDR2 from the germline V gene are SGHRS and YFSETQ. V was pared by 8 bases and J by 0 bases, with 8 bases between. CDR3 bases: TGCGCCAGTCGGGTCTCAACTAATGAAAAACTGTTTTTT. Protein: CASRVSTNEKLFF.

This sequence joins TRBV7-9 and TRBJ2-5, with D perhaps TRBD1 or TRBD2 (5 bases each). CDR1 and CDR2 (germline): SEHNR, FQNEAQ (reference sequence). The V gene lost 3 bases and the J gene lost 3 bases, with 17 bases spanning the gap. This CDR3 is built from 16 residues. This chain's CDR3 is CASSLSGTLGEETQYF. Here the CDR3 DNA reads TGTGCCAGCAGCTTGTCCGGGACCCTTGGAGAAGAGACCCAGTACTTC.

The chain combines TRBV10-3 with TRBJ2-1, with D unresolved. V was cut by 4 bases and J by 5 bases, with 9 bases left in between. This CDR3 contains 13 residues. Germline V gene sequence: CDR1 ENHRY, CDR2 SYGVKD. This chain's CDR3 is CAISVVQNNEQFF. The CDR3 DNA is TGTGCCATCAGTGTCGTACAGAACAATGAGCAGTTCTTC.

The CDR3, as DNA: TGTGCCAGCAGCGGGGGACGGACCAATCAGCCCCAGCATTTT. It translates to CASSGGRTNQPQHF. The J gene is TRBJ1-5, the V gene TRBV5-6; a weak D match, TRBD1 (5 bases). The CDR3 runs 14 residues. Trimming shortened V by 4 bases and J by 3 bases, and 11 bases separated the two germline ends. Germline CDR1 reads SGHDT; CDR2 reads YYEEEE.